By share, the clone carrying this TCR beta chain counts as medium-sized. This specimen comes from a study of immune heterogeneity within non-small cell lung tumors. Template was bulk tumor genomic DNA, about 550 ng per sample. Every primary tumor yielded several biopsies, spaced far apart, that were taken during surgery. Their non-small cell lung cancer was newly diagnosed and untreated, and the patients underwent curative surgery. TCR beta CDR3 regions came from multiplex PCR with 32 forward V and 13 reverse J primers. TCRdb re-analysed the multiplex PCR reads in MiXCR, keeping a single row per CDR3 protein. The sample lists 22,000 or so distinct CDR3 sequences, 25% to 30% seen once, with around 3.8% in the top ten. This clonotype originated in a middle-aged man with non-small cell lung cancer. Input material: lung tumor tissue.

The CDR3 region is CASRINRGGYTF. The CDR3 DNA sequence: TGTGCCAGCAGAATAAACAGGGGCGGCTACACCTTC. The chain recombines TRBV2 with TRBJ1-2, with TRBD1 matching 7 bases. The CDR3 has 12 amino acids. The germline V gene encodes CDR1 SNHLY and CDR2 FYNNEI. V trimming: 6 bases; J trimming: 8 bases; junction bases outside the gene matches: 6.